The 14 T cell receptor beta chains presented below share a single source sample, sequenced in a study of blood T cells in healthy people across ages. With a J-beta primer mix and a sample-barcoded 5' primer, a second PCR ran roughly 6 to 11 cycles. TCRdb re-derived calls from the 5' RACE reads in MiXCR, one entry per CDR3 protein. This sample has over 1,200,000 distinct CDR3 sequences, with around 59% found just once. Material for sequencing was blood. The receptor set was obtained from a man between 18 and 35 years old in good health.

The chain employs TRBV4-1 and TRBJ2-4; D not certain. The CDR3 runs 13 residues. Deletions cut 1 base from V and 6 bases from J, with 7 bases between. Germline V gene lookup returns CDR1 MGHRA and CDR2 YSYEKL. CDR3 in amino acids: CASSQVVGNIQYF. CDR3 sequence (DNA): TGCGCCAGCAGCCAAGTCGTAGGAAACATTCAGTACTTC.

Only a few counts were recorded for this clonotype. V usage is TRBV20-1 and J usage is TRBJ1-4, with D possibly being TRBD1 (6 bases). This CDR3 has 13 residues. In germline, CDR1 is DFQATT, CDR2 SNEGSKA (reference sequence). Deletions cut 5 bases from V and 8 bases from J, with 15 bases between. CDR3 protein: CSAPPAGAEKLFF. CDR3 nucleotide sequence: TGCAGTGCTCCACCGGCAGGGGCGGAAAAACTGTTTTTT.

This clonotype was detected only a few times. The rearrangement links TRBV20-1 to TRBJ2-3, with 15 bases fitting TRBD2. V trimming: 5 bases; J trimming: 3 bases; junction bases outside the gene matches: 6. The CDR3 runs 16 residues. Germline V lookup: CDR1 DFQATT, CDR2 SNEGSKA (reference sequence). The CDR3 nucleotides read TGCAGTGCTTGGGGACTAGCGGGAGGAGGAACAGATACGCAGTATTTT. Its translation: CSAWGLAGGGTDTQYF.

This clonotype was seen only a few times. The chain is built from TRBV10-3 and TRBJ2-3, with D unclear. The V and J ends lost 3 bases and 2 bases respectively, with 6 bases between them. The germline CDR1 and CDR2 sequences are ENHRY and SYGVKD. The CDR3 has 13 residues. CDR3 sequence (DNA): TGTGCCATCAGTGATCAGCTCACAGATACGCAGTATTTT. As protein: CAISDQLTDTQYF.

On this clonotype: A much larger clone lies a single base off, so this may be a read error. This sequence joins TRBV7-8 and TRBJ2-7, with no clear D. The germline gives CDR1 SGHVS, CDR2 FQNEAQ. CDR3 length: 14 amino acids. This chain's CDR3 is CASSLVGTTYERYF. In nucleotides, the CDR3 is TGTGCCAGCAGCTTAGTAGGAACCACCTACGAGCGGTACTTC.

V usage is TRBV28 and J usage is TRBJ2-3; possibly TRBD1 for D (5 bases). Germline V CDR1 and CDR2: MDHEN, SYDVKM. The V end lost 4 bases, the J end lost 5 bases, and 13 bases lay between the germline ends. There are 14 residues in the CDR3. CDR3 sequence reads: CASSWARGRDTQYF. For the CDR3, the DNA is TGTGCCAGCAGTTGGGCTAGGGGTCGAGATACGCAGTATTTT. Full variable domain (rest looked up from reference TRBV28 and TRBJ2-3): DVKVTQSSRYLVKRTGEKVFLECVQDMDHENMFWYRQDPGLGLRLIYFSYDVKMKEKGDIPEGYSVSREKKERFSLILESASTNQTSMYLCASSWARGRDTQYFGPGTRLTVL.

The table lists this clonotype with a few counts. This rearrangement joins TRBV7-6 to TRBJ2-7, with D possibly matching TRBD2 (5 bases). Germline CDR1 and CDR2: SGHVS and FNYEAQ. This CDR3 has 14 amino acids. V shed 5 bases and J shed 2 bases, with 13 bases lying between them. CDR3 in DNA: TGTGCCAGCAGCCAGGACGGGAATCCCTACGAGCAGTACTTC. Its translation is CASSQDGNPYEQYF.

The CDR3 is CASSQPEGLAKNIQYF. The CDR3 DNA sequence: TGCGCCAGCAGCCAACCGGAGGGCCTGGCCAAAAACATTCAGTACTTC. The chain links TRBV4-1 to TRBJ2-4, with D possibly matching TRBD2 (6 bases). Per the germline V gene, CDR1 is MGHRA and CDR2 is YSYEKL. The CDR3 spans 16 residues. V was pared by 2 bases and J by 1 base, with 12 bases between.

V usage is TRBV20-1 and J usage is TRBJ2-1, with 14 bases lining up with TRBD2. The V gene end was trimmed by 6 bases and the J gene end by 3 bases; junction bases not matched to a gene: 10. The CDR3 loop spans 17 amino acids. CDR1 and CDR2 (germline): DFQATT, SNEGSKA (reference sequence). CDR3 DNA sequence: TGCAGTGCAACCGGACTAGCGGGGGGCTCCATCTACAATGAGCAGTTCTTC. This codes for CSATGLAGGSIYNEQFF.

The table lists this clonotype with a few counts. CDR3 protein: CASSRDRGVQETQYF. Here the CDR3 DNA reads TGTGCCAGCAGCCGGGACAGGGGGGTTCAAGAGACCCAGTACTTC. The gene calls are TRBV7-2 and TRBJ2-5; 11 bases map to TRBD1. With V trimmed by 5 bases and J by 2 bases, 4 bases remained unmatched. The CDR3 is 15 residues long. The germline gives CDR1 SGHTA, CDR2 FQGNSA.

The genes are TRBV9 and TRBJ2-1; the match to TRBD2 covers 8 bases. Germline trimming cut 3 bases from V and 8 bases from J; bases unmatched to any gene: 13. Looked up from germline, CDR1 is SGDLS and CDR2 is YYNGEE. This CDR3 has 16 residues. The CDR3 loop reads CASSGYESGRGDEQFF. The CDR3 nucleotides read TGTGCCAGCAGCGGATACGAGAGCGGGAGAGGAGATGAGCAGTTCTTC.

The V call is TRBV6-2 or TRBV6-3, the J call TRBJ2-2; possible D gene TRBD1, 6 bases. The CDR3 runs 14 residues. The V gene's germline CDR1 is MNHEY and CDR2 SVGEGT. V dropped 2 bases and J dropped 4 bases, with 8 bases sitting between them. CDR3 sequence: CASSYRGGTGELFF. Here the CDR3 DNA reads TGTGCCAGCAGTTACCGAGGGGGCACCGGGGAGCTGTTTTTT.

The chain couples TRBV21-1 to TRBJ2-4; the listed D gene, TRBD2, was not tested against the DNA. The end of the DNA fits TRBJ2-7 better, so the J call may be wrong. TRBV21-1 is a documented pseudogene. There are 12 residues in the CDR3. CDR3 in amino acids: CASPGLVHEQYF. The CDR3 DNA follows: TGTGCCAGCCCTGGACTCGTTCACGAGCAGTACTTC.

The V and J genes are TRBV20-1 and TRBJ2-3, with D unclear. V lost 3 bases and J lost 2, with 12 bases in between. The CDR3 is made up of 14 amino acids. CDR1 and CDR2 (germline): DFQATT, SNEGSKA (reference sequence). In DNA, the CDR3 is TGCAGTGCTAGTGCTGAACCCTACACAGATACGCAGTATTTT. It translates to CSASAEPYTDTQYF.